This TCR beta chain is drawn from a study of cytomegalovirus exposure and HLA in healthy donors. About the study: Samples from HLA-typed donors yielded about 85 million unique TCRs in an early data release. Study-wide points: Later on, a genetic analysis was performed. It linked a missense variant in DCLRE1C with V- and J-gene trimming of TCR beta. TCR beta chains numbering 164 were designated cytomegalovirus-associated.

Germline CDR1 and CDR2: GTSNPN and SVGIG (reference sequence). The CDR3 consists of 14 residues. Trimming at V came to 3 bases and at J to 2 bases, leaving 4 bases not matched to a gene. Turning to this clone: Its antigen is currently unknown.

Both 60 Vbeta primers and 13 Jbeta primers went into the PCR. Profiled with immunoSEQ multiplex PCR; TCRdb holds only in-frame clones, not every one. The data show some 150,000 clones, 80% seen once. This clonotype was obtained from a man aged 30 to 45 in good health and CMV-seronegative. The gene calls are TRBV30 and TRBJ1-2; 9 positions agree with TRBD1. The source material was PBMCs. This chain's CDR3 is CAWSRQGGNYGYTF. The CDR3 nucleotides read TGTGCCTGGAGCCGACAGGGGGGAAACTATGGCTACACCTTC.